Presented here are 11 T cell receptor beta chains from one specimen sequenced in a study of PD-L1 blockade in urothelial cancer. The data were produced by immunoSEQ multiplex PCR, yet TCRdb's version contains in-frame clones alone and is incomplete. The sample yields 75,000 to 95,000 clones, around nine tenths seen once. The source material was PBMCs, sampled around atezolizumab (anti-PD-L1) treatment. The receptors shown here come from a man aged 55 to 69 with urothelial cancer.

This chain joins TRBV7-2 and TRBJ2-3; the match to TRBD1 covers 8 bases. CDR1 is SGHTA, CDR2 FQGNSA, per germline. V lost 2 bases, J lost 7 bases, and 8 bases stayed unmatched. The CDR3 covers 15 residues. The CDR3 protein is CASSLLRGPPNTQYF. CDR3 in DNA: TGTGCCAGCAGCTTACTCAGGGGGCCTCCCAATACGCAGTATTTT.

The chain combines TRBV6-5 with TRBJ1-5; unclear D gene. Germline V gene sequence: CDR1 MNHEY, CDR2 SVGAGI. Trimming removed 5 bases from V and 6 bases from J, with 11 bases in between. The CDR3 spans 13 residues. The CDR3, as DNA: TGTGCCAGCAGTATGAGCATCGGTCAGCCCCAGCATTTT. This sequence encodes CASSMSIGQPQHF.

V and J are TRBV2 and TRBJ2-1; 10 positions match TRBD2. Per germline, CDR1 SNHLY and CDR2 FYNNEI. V shed 11 bases and J 7 bases; nucleotides not matched to a gene: 8. The CDR3 has 13 amino acids. CDR3 residues: CAGIAGGYNEQFF. CDR3 in DNA: TGTGCCGGCATAGCGGGGGGTTATAATGAGCAGTTCTTC.

The CDR3 nucleotides are TGTGCCAGCAGTGGGATCATCCTAGGCACTGAAGCTTTCTTT. It specifies CASSGIILGTEAFF. The J gene is TRBJ1-1, the V gene TRBV2; D gene ambiguous. The CDR3 loop spans 14 amino acids. Trimming pared 4 bases from V and 4 bases from J, leaving 13 bases between. Looked up from germline, CDR1 is SNHLY and CDR2 is FYNNEI.

This clone was observed at least ten times. The J gene is TRBJ2-2, the V gene TRBV19, with TRBD1 as a possible D gene (6 bases). V was clipped by 4 bases and J by 4 bases, with 13 bases between them. Germline CDR1 and CDR2: LNHDA and SQIVND (reference sequence). The CDR3 has 15 amino acids. The CDR3 is CASSTQGLVTGELFF. The CDR3 DNA reads TGTGCCAGTAGTACGCAGGGGCTCGTCACCGGGGAGCTGTTTTTT.

The V gene is TRBV12-5, the J gene TRBJ2-5; D is possibly TRBD2 (6 bases). CDR3 length: 16 residues. Trimming stripped 1 base from V and 5 bases from J, with 17 bases between. Germline V gene lookup returns CDR1 LGHNT and CDR2 FRNRAP. This CDR3 reads CASGLAPGGFGETQYF. The DNA for the CDR3 is TGTGCTAGTGGTTTGGCCCCAGGAGGGTTTGGCGAGACCCAGTACTTC.

J is TRBJ1-2 and V is TRBV7-8; TRBD1 aligns across 7 bases. V shed 5 bases and J 0 bases; nucleotides not matched to a gene: 9. Germline assignment: CDR1 SGHVS and CDR2 FQNEAQ. CDR3 size: 16 residues. In DNA form, the CDR3 reads TGTGCCAGCAGCCGCCGGGGACAGAGGGCTAACTATGGCTACACCTTC. This gives the protein CASSRRGQRANYGYTF.

This clone was seen just once. V and J are TRBV4-3 and TRBJ2-3; D uncertain. Germline values: CDR1 LGHNA, CDR2 YSLEER. The CDR3 is 15 amino acids. V was clipped by 0 bases and J by 2 bases, with 9 bases between them. This CDR3 reads CASSQEGRLTDTQYF. CDR3 DNA: TGCGCCAGCAGCCAAGAGGGTCGACTCACAGATACGCAGTATTTT.

The count of this clone is one. The chain links TRBV6-4 to TRBJ2-7, with a tentative D call TRBD1 (5 bases). CDR1 and CDR2 from the germline V gene are MRHNA and SNTAGT. The CDR3 loop spans 13 amino acids. The V end lost 7 bases, the J end lost 6 bases, and 16 bases lay between the germline ends. Written as DNA, the CDR3 is TGTGCCAGCATTATGAACCGGACAACCGAGCAGTACTTC. Translated: CASIMNRTTEQYF.

The V call is TRBV6-6, the J call TRBJ2-7, with 8 bases fitting TRBD1. Germline V gene sequence: CDR1 MNHNY, CDR2 SVGAGI (reference sequence). The CDR3 totals 15 residues. V was clipped by 6 bases and J by 5 bases; unmatched bases: 12. The CDR3 DNA reads TGTGCCAGCAGCCGATCACCGACAGGGGACGACGAGCAGTACTTC. Protein: CASSRSPTGDDEQYF.

Here the CDR3 reads CASSSTGEDSPLHF. The CDR3 coding sequence is TGTGCCAGCAGTTCGACAGGGGAGGATTCACCCCTCCACTTT. The rearrangement uses TRBV6-5 and TRBJ1-6; TRBD1 agrees at 8 bases. With 4 bases clipped from V and 8 bases from J, the junction kept 4 bases outside the gene matches. The germline CDR1 and CDR2 sequences are MNHEY and SVGAGI. The CDR3 has 14 amino acids.